Each of the 3 T cell receptor beta chains below was sequenced from the same sample in a study of a mutant IDH1 vaccine in newly diagnosed glioma. Assay used: immunoSEQ multiplex PCR; TCRdb lists only in-frame clones, some missing. The sample includes more than 55,000 clones, 70% to 85% of them seen just once. No antigen has been assigned to these receptors. Time point denoted: week 11, during vaccination. Each dose of the vaccine consisted of 300 ug of mutant IDH1 20-mer peptide, with topical imiquimod. The sample was PBMCs, taken from a glioma patient whose treatment included an IDH1 peptide vaccine. These receptors were taken from a man between 25 and 39 years old with glioma.

This clone was detected a few times. The chain is built from TRBV19 and TRBJ1-3, with 7 bases fitting TRBD1. The V gene end was trimmed by 11 bases and the J gene end by 1 base; junction bases not matched to a gene: 11. Germline V gene lookup returns CDR1 LNHDA and CDR2 SQIVND (reference sequence). The CDR3 length is 15 residues. The CDR3 loop reads CAGGGQRTSGNTIYF. The CDR3 coding sequence is TGTGCCGGAGGGGGACAGCGAACATCTGGAAACACCATATATTTT. Combining the CDR3 with reference TRBV19 and TRBJ1-3 gives the whole variable domain DGGITQSPKYLFRKEGQNVTLSCEQNLNHDAMYWYRQDPGQGLRLIYYSQIVNDFQKGDIAEGYSVSREKKESFPLTVTSAQKNPTAFYLCAGGGQRTSGNTIYFGEGSWLTVV.

The gene calls are TRBV4-2 and TRBJ1-1, with D hard to call. V lost 0 bases and J lost 5, with 19 bases in between. The CDR3 contains 17 residues. Germline V gene lookup returns CDR1 LGHNA and CDR2 YNFKEQ. CDR3: CASSQESEFGLATEAFF. For the CDR3, the DNA is TGTGCCAGCAGCCAAGAGTCTGAATTTGGGTTGGCGACTGAAGCTTTCTTT.

This chain links TRBV6-6 with TRBJ1-1; unclear D gene. This CDR3 comprises 13 residues. Looked up from germline, CDR1 is MNHNY and CDR2 is SVGAGI (reference sequence). Trimming cost V 1 base and J 4 bases, with 7 bases left between them. CDR3 coding DNA: TGTGCCAGCAGTTACTTGGGTAGCACTGAAGCTTTCTTT. Translated: CASSYLGSTEAFF.